This note documents a single TCR beta chain sequence. The antigen remains undetermined. With 4 bases removed from V and 1 base from J, the gap between germline ends came to 7 bases. The length of the CDR3 is 12 residues. Germline V gene lookup returns CDR1 SQVTM and CDR2 ANQGSEA. The data derive from a study of T-cell memory formation after mild COVID-19. Overall study: TCR clusters were mostly donor specific. Points from the study as a whole: Among CD4+ contracting clones, most were CM and EM, and CD8+ ones EMRA. Second-wave clones peaking on day 37 lacked confirmed SARS-CoV-2 specificity.

MiXCR was run by TCRdb on the 5' RACE reads, yielding one entry per CDR3 protein. This sample has around 300,000 distinct CDR3 sequences, with about 13% found just once. The sequenced sample consisted of PBMCs or a T cell subset sorted from them (not recorded which). This chain uses TRBV29-1 with TRBJ2-5; weak D call: TRBD1 (5 bases). This sequence was found in a man aged 18 to 30 who had mild COVID-19 (a few samples of this study predate the infection). Cell type and time point are not known. CDR3 in amino acids: CSVADSQETQYF. DNA for the CDR3: TGCAGCGTTGCTGACAGCCAAGAGACCCAGTACTTC.